This TCR beta chain was identified in a study of blood T cell repertoires in COVID-19. Study at large: In each case, the material was cDNA or gDNA derived from T cells, B-cell-depleted T cells, or PBMCs.

Authors' analysis steps: Amplification of reference gene primers was used by the study to estimate nucleated cell counts. Libraries were prepared by immunoSEQ multiplex PCR; TCRdb keeps only in-frame clonotypes and omits some of them. D and trimming come from the DNA, and the V and J calls and clone size come from that table. The data hold 200,000 to 300,000 clones, with around 85% observed a single time. Study members were between roughly 18 and 90 years old and lived in some 26 US regions. Participants' reported clinical history set cohort assignment. Germline CDR1 reads SGHRS; CDR2 reads YFSETQ. Germline trimming cut 4 bases from V and 8 bases from J; bases unmatched to any gene: 6. The CDR3 sequence is 13 residues long.

The genes are TRBV5-1 and TRBJ1-2, with 9 positions matching TRBD1. The origin of this receptor is a woman aged 40 to 50 with acute COVID-19. Sequencing used PBMCs or T cells enriched from blood (not recorded which). CDR3 loop: CASSNGTGLGYTF. CDR3 sequence (DNA): TGCGCCAGCAGCAACGGGACAGGGTTAGGCTACACCTTC.